The present TCR beta chain was sequenced within a study of beta chain features in type 1 diabetes. For the study at large: There were approximately 100,000,000 sorted cells examined across all samples.

The CDR3 has 13 residues. Trimming removed 4 bases from V and 0 bases from J, with 7 bases in between. Germline CDR1 is GTSNPN and CDR2 is SVGIG (reference sequence). Isolated RNA was reverse transcribed in full, so expressed TCRB transcripts were sequenced. Roughly 3.4 million reads per sample on average were obtained from naive, central memory and regulatory T cell samples. Repertoires were generated with immunoSEQ multiplex PCR, while TCRdb's copy carries only in-frame clones and drops some. This table holds under 500,000 clones, 25% to 35% found once. General observations from the study: For patients, the naive, central memory and Treg TCRB repertoires appeared more alike than for healthy donors.

The table lists this clone with a few counts. Antigen: not known. The TCR was taken from a man younger than 35 in good health. Input material: naive CD4+ T cells from blood. This chain links TRBV30 with TRBJ1-5; no reliable D call. This chain's CDR3 is CAWNVDSNQPQHF. As DNA, the CDR3 is TGTGCCTGGAATGTCGATAGCAATCAGCCCCAGCATTTT.